Presented here are 2 T cell receptor beta chains from one specimen sequenced in a study of CD8 T cells in ankylosing spondylitis. A single record per CDR3 protein comes from TCRdb applying MiXCR to the 5' RACE reads. The table has approximately 35,000 distinct CDR3 sequences, about 11% seen once. What was sequenced was synovial fluid, either unsorted or a sorted T cell fraction (not recorded which). All receptors come from a male donor with ankylosing spondylitis.

This clonotype was seen repeatedly, ten times or more. J is TRBJ2-7 and V is TRBV27; TRBD1 matches 10 bases. J gave up 5 bases and V 6 bases, and 13 bases lay outside the gene matches. The CDR3 has 16 residues. Per the germline V gene, CDR1 is MNHEY and CDR2 is SMNVEV (reference sequence). The CDR3 DNA follows: TGTGCCAGCAGCTACGACCCTTGGACAGGGGGTCACGAGCAGTACTTC. Translation: CASSYDPWTGGHEQYF.

This rearrangement joins TRBV28 to TRBJ2-7; 10 positions agree with TRBD1. Germline CDR1 is MDHEN and CDR2 is SYDVKM. This CDR3 is built from 18 residues. With 5 bases clipped from V and 4 bases from J, the junction kept 17 bases outside the gene matches. Written as DNA, the CDR3 is TGTGCCAGCAGTCTCTTTCCGGGACAGGGGTATTTTGTTTACGAGCAGTACTTC. Protein sequence: CASSLFPGQGYFVYEQYF.